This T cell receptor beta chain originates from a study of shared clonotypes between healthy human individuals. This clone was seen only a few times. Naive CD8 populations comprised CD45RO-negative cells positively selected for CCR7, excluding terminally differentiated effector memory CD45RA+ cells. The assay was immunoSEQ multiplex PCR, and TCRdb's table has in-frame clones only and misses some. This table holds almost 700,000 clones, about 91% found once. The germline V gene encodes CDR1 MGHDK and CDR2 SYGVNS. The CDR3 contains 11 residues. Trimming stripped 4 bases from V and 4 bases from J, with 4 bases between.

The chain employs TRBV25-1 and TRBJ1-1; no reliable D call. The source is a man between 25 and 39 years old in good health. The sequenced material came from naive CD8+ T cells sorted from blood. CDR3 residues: CASSASTEAFF. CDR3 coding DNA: TGTGCCAGCAGTGCCAGCACTGAAGCTTTCTTT.